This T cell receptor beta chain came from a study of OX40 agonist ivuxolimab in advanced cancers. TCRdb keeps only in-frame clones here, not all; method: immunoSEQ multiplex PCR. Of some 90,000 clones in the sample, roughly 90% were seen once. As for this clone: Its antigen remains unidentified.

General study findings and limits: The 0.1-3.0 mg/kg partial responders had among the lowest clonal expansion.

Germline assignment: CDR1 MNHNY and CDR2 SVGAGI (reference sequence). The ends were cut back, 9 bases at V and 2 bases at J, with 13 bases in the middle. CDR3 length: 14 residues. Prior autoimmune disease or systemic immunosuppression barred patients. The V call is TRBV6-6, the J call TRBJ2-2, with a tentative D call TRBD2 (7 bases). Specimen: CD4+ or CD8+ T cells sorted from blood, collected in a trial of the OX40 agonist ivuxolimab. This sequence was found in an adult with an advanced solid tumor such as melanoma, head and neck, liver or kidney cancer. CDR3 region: CASLGGVNTGELFF. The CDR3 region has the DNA TGTGCCAGTTTAGGGGGGGTTAACACCGGGGAGCTGTTTTTT.